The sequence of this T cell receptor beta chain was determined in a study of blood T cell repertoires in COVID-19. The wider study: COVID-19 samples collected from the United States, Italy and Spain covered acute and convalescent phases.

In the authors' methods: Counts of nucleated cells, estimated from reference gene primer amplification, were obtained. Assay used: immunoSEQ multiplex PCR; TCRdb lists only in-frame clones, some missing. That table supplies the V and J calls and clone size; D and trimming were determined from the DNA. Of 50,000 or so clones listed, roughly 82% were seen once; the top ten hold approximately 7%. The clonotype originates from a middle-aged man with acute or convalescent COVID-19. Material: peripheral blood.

In nucleotides, the CDR3 is TGCGCCAGCAGCTTGAGAGGGGGCGATTCACCCCTCCACTTT. Its protein product is CASSLRGGDSPLHF. This sequence joins TRBV5-1 and TRBJ1-6, with 7 positions matching TRBD1. This CDR3 region has 14 residues. J lost 8 bases, V lost 1 base, and 3 bases had no gene match. Germline V gene sequence: CDR1 SGHRS, CDR2 YFSETQ.